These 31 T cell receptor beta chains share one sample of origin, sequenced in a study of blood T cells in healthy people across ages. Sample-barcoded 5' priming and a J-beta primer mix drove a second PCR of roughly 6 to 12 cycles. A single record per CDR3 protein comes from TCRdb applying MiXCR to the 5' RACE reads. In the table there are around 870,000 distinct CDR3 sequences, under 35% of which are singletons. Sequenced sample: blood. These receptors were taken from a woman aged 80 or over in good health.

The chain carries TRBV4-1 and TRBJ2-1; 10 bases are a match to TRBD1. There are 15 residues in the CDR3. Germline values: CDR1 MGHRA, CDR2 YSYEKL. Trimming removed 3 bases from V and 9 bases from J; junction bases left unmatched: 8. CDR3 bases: TGCGCCAGCAGCCAGAAAGGGACAGGGGACTTTGAGCAGTTCTTC. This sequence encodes CASSQKGTGDFEQFF.

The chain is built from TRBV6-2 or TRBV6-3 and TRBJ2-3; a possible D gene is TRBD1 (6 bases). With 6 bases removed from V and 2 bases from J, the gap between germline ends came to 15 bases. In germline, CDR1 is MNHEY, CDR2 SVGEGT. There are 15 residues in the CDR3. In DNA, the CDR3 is TGTGCCAGCAGGAGCCAAGGACAGCCCACAGATACGCAGTATTTT. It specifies CASRSQGQPTDTQYF.

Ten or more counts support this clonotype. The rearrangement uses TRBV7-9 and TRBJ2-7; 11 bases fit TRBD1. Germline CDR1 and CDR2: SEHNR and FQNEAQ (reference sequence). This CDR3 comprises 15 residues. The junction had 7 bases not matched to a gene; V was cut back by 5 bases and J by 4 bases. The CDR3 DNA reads TGTGCCAGCAGCCCGCGCGGGACAGGGGGTTACGAGCAGTACTTC. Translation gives CASSPRGTGGYEQYF. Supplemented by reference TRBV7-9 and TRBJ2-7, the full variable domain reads DTGVSQNPRHKITKRGQNVTFRCDPISEHNRLYWYRQTLGQGPEFLTYFQNEAQLEKSRLLSDRFSAERPKGSFSTLEIQRTEQGDSAMYLCASSPRGTGGYEQYFGPGTRLTVT.

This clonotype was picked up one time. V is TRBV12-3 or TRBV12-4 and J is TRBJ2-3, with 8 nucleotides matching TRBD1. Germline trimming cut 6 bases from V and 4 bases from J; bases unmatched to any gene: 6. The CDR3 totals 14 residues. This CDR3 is CASSGQGSADTQYF. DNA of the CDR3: TGTGCCAGCAGCGGACAGGGCAGCGCAGATACGCAGTATTTT.

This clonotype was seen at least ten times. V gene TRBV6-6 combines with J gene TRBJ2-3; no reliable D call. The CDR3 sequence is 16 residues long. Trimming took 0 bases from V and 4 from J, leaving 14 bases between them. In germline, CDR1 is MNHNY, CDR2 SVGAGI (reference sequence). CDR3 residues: CASSYSKLGASDTQYF. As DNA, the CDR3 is TGTGCCAGCAGTTACTCTAAGCTAGGAGCTTCAGATACGCAGTATTTT.

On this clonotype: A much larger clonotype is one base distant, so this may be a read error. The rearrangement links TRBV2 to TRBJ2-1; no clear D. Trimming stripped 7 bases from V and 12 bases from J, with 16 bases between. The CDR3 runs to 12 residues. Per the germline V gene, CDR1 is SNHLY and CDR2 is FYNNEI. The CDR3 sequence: CASTGPSYGQFF. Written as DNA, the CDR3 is TGTGCCAGCACCGGCCCTTCGTATGGGCAGTTCTTC.

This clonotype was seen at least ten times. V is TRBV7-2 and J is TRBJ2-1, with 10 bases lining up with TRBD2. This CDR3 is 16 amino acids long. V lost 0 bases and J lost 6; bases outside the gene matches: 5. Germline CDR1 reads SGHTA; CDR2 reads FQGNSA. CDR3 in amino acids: CASSLAKVAGGNEQFF. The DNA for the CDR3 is TGTGCCAGCAGCTTAGCGAAGGTAGCGGGGGGCAATGAGCAGTTCTTC.

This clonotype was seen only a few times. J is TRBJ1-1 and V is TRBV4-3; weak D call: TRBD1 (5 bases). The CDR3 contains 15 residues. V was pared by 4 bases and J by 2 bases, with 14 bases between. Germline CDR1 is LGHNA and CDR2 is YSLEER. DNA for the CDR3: TGCGCCAGCAGCCCCGGGGGGGGTGGTAACACTGAAGCTTTCTTT. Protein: CASSPGGGGNTEAFF.

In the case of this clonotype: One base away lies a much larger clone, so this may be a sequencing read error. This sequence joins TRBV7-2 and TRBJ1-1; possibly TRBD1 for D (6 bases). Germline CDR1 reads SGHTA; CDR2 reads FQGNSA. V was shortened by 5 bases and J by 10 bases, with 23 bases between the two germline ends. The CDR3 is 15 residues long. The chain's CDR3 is CASSPGVAAGVRAFF. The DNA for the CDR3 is TGTGCCAGCAGCCCTGGGGTAGCAGCAGGGGTCCGAGCTTTCTTT.

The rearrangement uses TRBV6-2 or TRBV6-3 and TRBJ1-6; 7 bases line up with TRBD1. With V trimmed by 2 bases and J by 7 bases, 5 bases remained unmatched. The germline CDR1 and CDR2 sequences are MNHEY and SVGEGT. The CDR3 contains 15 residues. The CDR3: CASSYPGQQNSPLHF. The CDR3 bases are TGTGCCAGCAGTTACCCGGGACAGCAAAATTCACCCCTCCACTTT.

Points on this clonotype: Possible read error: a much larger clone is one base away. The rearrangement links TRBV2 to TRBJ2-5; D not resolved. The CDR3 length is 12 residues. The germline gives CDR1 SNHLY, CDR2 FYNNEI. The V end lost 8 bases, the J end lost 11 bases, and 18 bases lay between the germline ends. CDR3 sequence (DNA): TGTGCCAGCGGTATAGGCGGAAATGAGCAGTACTTC. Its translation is CASGIGGNEQYF.

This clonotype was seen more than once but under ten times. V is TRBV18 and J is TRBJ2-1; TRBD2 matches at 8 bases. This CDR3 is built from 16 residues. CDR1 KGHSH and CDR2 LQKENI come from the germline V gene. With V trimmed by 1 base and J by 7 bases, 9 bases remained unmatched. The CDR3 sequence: CASSPRRGGLGNEQFF. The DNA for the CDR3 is TGTGCCAGCTCACCACGCCGGGGGGGCCTTGGGAATGAGCAGTTCTTC.

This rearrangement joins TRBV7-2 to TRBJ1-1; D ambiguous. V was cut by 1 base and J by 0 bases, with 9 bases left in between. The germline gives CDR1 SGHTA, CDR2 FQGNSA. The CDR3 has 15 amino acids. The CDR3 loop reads CASSLGHSMNTEAFF. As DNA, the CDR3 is TGTGCCAGCAGCTTAGGACACAGCATGAACACTGAAGCTTTCTTT. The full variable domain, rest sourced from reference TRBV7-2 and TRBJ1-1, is GAGVSQSPSNKVTEKGKDVELRCDPISGHTALYWYRQSLGQGLEFLIYFQGNSAPDKSGLPSDRFSAERTGGSVSTLTIQRTQQEDSAVYLCASSLGHSMNTEAFFGQGTRLTVV.

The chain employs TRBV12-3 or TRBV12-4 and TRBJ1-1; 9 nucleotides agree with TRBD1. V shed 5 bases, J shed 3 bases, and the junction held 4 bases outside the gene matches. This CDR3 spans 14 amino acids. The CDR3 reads CASSPTGGYTEAFF. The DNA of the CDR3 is TGTGCCAGCAGTCCGACAGGGGGTTACACTGAAGCTTTCTTT.

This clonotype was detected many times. DNA for the CDR3: TGTGCCAGCAGCGGCCCGGGGTCCGCCCCCGTCCTGACTTTC. Translating it yields CASSGPGSAPVLTF. V usage is TRBV6-2 or TRBV6-3 and J usage is TRBJ2-6; D is perhaps TRBD2 (5 bases). Germline loops: CDR1 MNHEY, CDR2 SVGEGT. The V end lost 6 bases, the J end lost 12 bases, and 18 bases lay between the germline ends. CDR3 length: 14 residues.

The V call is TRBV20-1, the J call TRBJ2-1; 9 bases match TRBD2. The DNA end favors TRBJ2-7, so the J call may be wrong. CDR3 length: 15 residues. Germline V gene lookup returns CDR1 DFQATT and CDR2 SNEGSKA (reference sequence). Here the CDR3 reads CSAAGTSSAYNEQYF. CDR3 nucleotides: TGCAGTGCTGCCGGGACTAGCTCTGCCTACAATGAGCAGTACTTC.

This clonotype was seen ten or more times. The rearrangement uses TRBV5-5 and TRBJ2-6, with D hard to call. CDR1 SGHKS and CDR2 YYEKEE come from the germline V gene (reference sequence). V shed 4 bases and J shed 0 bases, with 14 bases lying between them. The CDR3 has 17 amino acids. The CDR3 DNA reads TGTGCCAGCAGCCGCCCCGGGTCAAACTCTGGGGCCAACGTCCTGACTTTC. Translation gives CASSRPGSNSGANVLTF. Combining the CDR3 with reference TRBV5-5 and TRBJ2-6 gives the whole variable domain DAGVTQSPTHLIKTRGQQVTLRCSPISGHKSVSWYQQVLGQGPQFIFQYYEKEERGRGNFPDRFSARQFPNYSSELNVNALLLGDSALYLCASSRPGSNSGANVLTFGAGSRLTVL.

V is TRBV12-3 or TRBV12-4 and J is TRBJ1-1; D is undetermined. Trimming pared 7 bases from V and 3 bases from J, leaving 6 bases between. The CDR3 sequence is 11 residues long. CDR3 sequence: CASIADTEAFF. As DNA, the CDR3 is TGTGCCAGCATTGCGGACACTGAAGCTTTCTTT.

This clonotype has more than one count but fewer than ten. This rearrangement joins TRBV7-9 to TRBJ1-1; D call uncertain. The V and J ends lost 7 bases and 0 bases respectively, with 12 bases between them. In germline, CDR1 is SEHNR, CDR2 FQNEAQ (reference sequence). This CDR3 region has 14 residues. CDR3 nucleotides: TGTGCCAGCAAGTCCACCGACTTGAACACTGAAGCTTTCTTT. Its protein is CASKSTDLNTEAFF.

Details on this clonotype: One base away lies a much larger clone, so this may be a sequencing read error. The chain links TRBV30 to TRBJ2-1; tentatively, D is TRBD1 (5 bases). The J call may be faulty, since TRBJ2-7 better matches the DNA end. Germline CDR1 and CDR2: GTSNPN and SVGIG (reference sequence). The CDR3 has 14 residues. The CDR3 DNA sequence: TGTGCCTGGAGCAGACAGCCTTCCTACAATGAGCAGTACTTC. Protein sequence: CAWSRQPSYNEQYF.

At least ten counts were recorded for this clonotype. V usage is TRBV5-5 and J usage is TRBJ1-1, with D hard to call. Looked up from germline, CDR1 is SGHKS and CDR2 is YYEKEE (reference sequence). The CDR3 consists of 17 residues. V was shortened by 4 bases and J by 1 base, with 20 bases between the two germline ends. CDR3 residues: CASSQKTPQDPNTEAFF. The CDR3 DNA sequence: TGTGCCAGCAGCCAGAAGACCCCGCAGGACCCGAACACTGAAGCTTTCTTT. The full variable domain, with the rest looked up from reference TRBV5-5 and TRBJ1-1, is DAGVTQSPTHLIKTRGQQVTLRCSPISGHKSVSWYQQVLGQGPQFIFQYYEKEERGRGNFPDRFSARQFPNYSSELNVNALLLGDSALYLCASSQKTPQDPNTEAFFGQGTRLTVV.

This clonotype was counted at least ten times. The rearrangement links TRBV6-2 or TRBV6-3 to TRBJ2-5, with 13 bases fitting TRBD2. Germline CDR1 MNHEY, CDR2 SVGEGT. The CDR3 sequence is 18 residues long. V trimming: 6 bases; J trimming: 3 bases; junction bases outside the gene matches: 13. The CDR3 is CASSPTGLAGPGEETQYF. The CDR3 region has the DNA TGTGCCAGCAGCCCCACGGGACTAGCGGGGCCGGGGGAAGAGACCCAGTACTTC.

The CDR3 loop reads CASPVRETWFHEQYF. The CDR3 nucleotides read TGTGCCAGCCCAGTAAGGGAGACCTGGTTCCACGAGCAGTACTTC. V usage is TRBV6-4 and J usage is TRBJ2-7, with D possibly being TRBD2 (5 bases). Trimming removed 8 bases at V and 5 bases at J, with 22 bases between. Germline assignment: CDR1 MRHNA and CDR2 SNTAGT. This CDR3 region has 15 residues.

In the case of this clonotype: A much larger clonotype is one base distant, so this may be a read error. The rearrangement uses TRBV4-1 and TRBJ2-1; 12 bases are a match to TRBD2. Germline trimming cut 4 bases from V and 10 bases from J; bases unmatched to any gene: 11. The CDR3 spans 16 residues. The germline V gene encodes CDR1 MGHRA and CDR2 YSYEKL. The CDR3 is CASSPASSGGVGEQFF. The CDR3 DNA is TGCGCCAGCAGCCCCGCTTCTAGCGGGGGGGTTGGGGAGCAGTTCTTC.

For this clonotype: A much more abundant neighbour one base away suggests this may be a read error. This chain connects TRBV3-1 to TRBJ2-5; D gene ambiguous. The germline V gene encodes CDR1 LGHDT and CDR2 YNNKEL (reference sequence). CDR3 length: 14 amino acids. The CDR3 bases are TGTGCCGGCAGCCAAGTCCCCATCGGAGAGACCCAGTACTTC. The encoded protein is CAGSQVPIGETQYF.

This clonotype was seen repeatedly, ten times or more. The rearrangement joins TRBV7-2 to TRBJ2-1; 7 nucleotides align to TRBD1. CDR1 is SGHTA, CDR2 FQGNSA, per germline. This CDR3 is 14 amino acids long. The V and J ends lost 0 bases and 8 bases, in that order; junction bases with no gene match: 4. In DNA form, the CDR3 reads TGTGCCAGCAGCTTAGCCGACAGGGTTCATGAGCAGTTCTTC. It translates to CASSLADRVHEQFF.

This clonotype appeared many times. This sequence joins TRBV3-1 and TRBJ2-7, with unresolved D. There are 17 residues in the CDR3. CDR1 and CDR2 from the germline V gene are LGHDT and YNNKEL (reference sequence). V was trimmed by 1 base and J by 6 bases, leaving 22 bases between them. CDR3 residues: CASSQGSLISNSVEQYF. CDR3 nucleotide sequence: TGTGCCAGCAGCCAAGGGTCCCTCATTTCAAATTCCGTCGAGCAGTACTTC.

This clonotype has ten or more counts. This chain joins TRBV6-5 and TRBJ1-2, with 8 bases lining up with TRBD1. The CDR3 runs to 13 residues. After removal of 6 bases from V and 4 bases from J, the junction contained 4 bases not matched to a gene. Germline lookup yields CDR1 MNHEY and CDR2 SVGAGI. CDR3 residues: CASSLTGVYGYTF. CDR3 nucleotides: TGTGCCAGCAGCTTGACAGGGGTCTATGGCTACACCTTC.

The CDR3 spells CASSSDGASYGYTF. CDR3 DNA: TGTGCCAGCAGCTCGGATGGGGCCTCCTATGGCTACACCTTC. This chain uses TRBV5-6 with TRBJ1-2, with D possibly TRBD1 on 5 matching bases. Germline V gene data show CDR1 as SGHDT and CDR2 as YYEEEE. V dropped 3 bases and J dropped 4 bases, with 13 bases sitting between them. The CDR3 length is 14 residues.

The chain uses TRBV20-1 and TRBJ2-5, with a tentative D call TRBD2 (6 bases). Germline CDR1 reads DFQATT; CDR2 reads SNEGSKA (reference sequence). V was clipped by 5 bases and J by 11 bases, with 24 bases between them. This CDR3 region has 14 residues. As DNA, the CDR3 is TGCAGTGCTTATCTAGCGCAAGGGCCCTCCCTGCAGTACTTC. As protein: CSAYLAQGPSLQYF.

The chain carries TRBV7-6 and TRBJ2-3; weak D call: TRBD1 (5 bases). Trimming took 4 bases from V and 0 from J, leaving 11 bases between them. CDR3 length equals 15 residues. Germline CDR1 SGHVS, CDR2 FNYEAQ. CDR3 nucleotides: TGTGCCAGCAGCTACGACAGCTCTAGCACAGATACGCAGTATTTT. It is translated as CASSYDSSSTDTQYF.